What follows are 5 T cell receptor beta chains derived from one specimen sequenced in a study of metastatic and nonmetastatic thyroid tumors. Through MiXCR, TCRdb re-clonotyped the PCR reads. The sample yields 21,000 or so clones, over 9.5% seen once. Not a single patient had been given any form of treatment at any point before undergoing thyroid surgery. The sequencing input was blood. The receptors were sampled from a female donor with papillary thyroid cancer or a benign thyroid nodule (not recorded which). Some clones in this sample may be carry-over from other donors' samples.

This clone was detected many times. The chain recombines TRBV25-1 with TRBJ2-1; possibly TRBD1 for D (6 bases). Trimming cost V 7 bases and J 10 bases, with 11 bases left between them. CDR1 is MGHDK and CDR2 is SYGVNS in the germline V gene. The CDR3 has 11 residues. CDR3 residues: CASTRTGEQFF. CDR3 sequence (DNA): TGTGCCAGCACACGTACAGGGGAGCAGTTCTTC.

This clone came up many times. The CDR3, as DNA: TGTGCCAGCAGCGGTGCTAGCACAGATACGCAGTATTTT. It codes for CASSGASTDTQYF. This sequence joins TRBV7-7 and TRBJ2-3, with D unresolved. Germline loops: CDR1 SSHAT, CDR2 FNYEAQ (reference sequence). This CDR3 is built from 13 residues. The V gene lost 5 bases and the J gene lost 0 bases, with 6 bases spanning the gap.

This clone was seen many times. Distinct nucleotide sequences in the sample also encode this CDR3. The genes are TRBV27 and TRBJ1-1; no clear D gene. This CDR3 has 13 residues. V lost 3 bases to trimming and J lost 2 bases, with 7 bases between them. CDR1 and CDR2 from the germline V gene are MNHEY and SMNVEV (reference sequence). The CDR3 DNA sequence: TGTGCCAGCAGTTTGTTACGTAACACTGAAGCTTTCTTT. Protein: CASSLLRNTEAFF.

The table lists this clone with many counts. The chain recombines TRBV6-2 or TRBV6-3 with TRBJ2-3; 9 positions agree with TRBD1. There are 15 residues in the CDR3. The junction had 7 bases not matched to a gene; V was cut back by 5 bases and J by 4 bases. Germline CDR1 is MNHEY and CDR2 is SVGEGT. The CDR3 region is CASSKQGAISDTQYF. CDR3 coding DNA: TGTGCCAGCAGTAAACAGGGGGCGATCTCAGATACGCAGTATTTT.

This clone was recorded at least ten times. This chain links TRBV15 with TRBJ2-1; D might be TRBD1 (6 bases). The germline V gene has CDR1 LNHNV and CDR2 YYDKDF (reference sequence). The length of the CDR3 is 13 residues. With 4 bases removed from V and 10 bases from J, the gap between germline ends came to 14 bases. The CDR3 bases are TGTGCCACCAGCATAACGACAGGTACCGAGCAGTTCTTC. It specifies CATSITTGTEQFF.